The T cell receptor beta chain described here comes from a study of shared clonotypes between healthy human individuals. Study observations and caveats: With a handful of donors compared, around 4.7% of naive CD4 clonotypes were shared. An anticipated effect of sequencing depth on clonotype sharing among donors was recognized.

On this clone itself: Its antigen is still unknown.

Using immunoSEQ multiplex PCR, the repertoire was profiled, and TCRdb retains in-frame clones only, with some absent. The sample lists about 590,000 clones; just under 97% were seen once. Positive CCR7 selection of CD45RO-negative cells yielded the naive CD8 cells, and terminally differentiated effector memory CD45RA+ cells were excluded. Each donor was a Caucasian adult residing in Nashville, Tennessee. Germline CDR1 reads MNHEY; CDR2 reads SVGAGI. V lost 0 bases to trimming and J lost 4 bases, with 12 bases between them. The CDR3 covers 15 residues. The V call is TRBV6-5, the J call TRBJ1-1; D might be TRBD1 (6 bases). The sequence came from a woman aged 30 to 39 in good health. The sample was naive CD8+ T cells sorted from blood. The DNA for the CDR3 is TGTGCCAGCAGTTACTCGGGACTAGGGGGCACTGAAGCTTTCTTT. Translated, it gives CASSYSGLGGTEAFF.